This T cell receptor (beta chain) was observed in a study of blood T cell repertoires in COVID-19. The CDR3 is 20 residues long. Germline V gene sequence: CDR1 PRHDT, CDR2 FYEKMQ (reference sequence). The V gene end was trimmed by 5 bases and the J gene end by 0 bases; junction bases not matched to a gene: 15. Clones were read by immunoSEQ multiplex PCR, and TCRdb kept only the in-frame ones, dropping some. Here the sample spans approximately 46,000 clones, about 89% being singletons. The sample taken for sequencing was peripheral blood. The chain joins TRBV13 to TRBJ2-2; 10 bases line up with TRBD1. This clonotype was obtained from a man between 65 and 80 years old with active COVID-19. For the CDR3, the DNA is TGTGCCAGCAGCCCAAGTTCCCTGGGACAGGGGTCGACGAACACCGGGGAGCTGTTTTTT. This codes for CASSPSSLGQGSTNTGELFF.